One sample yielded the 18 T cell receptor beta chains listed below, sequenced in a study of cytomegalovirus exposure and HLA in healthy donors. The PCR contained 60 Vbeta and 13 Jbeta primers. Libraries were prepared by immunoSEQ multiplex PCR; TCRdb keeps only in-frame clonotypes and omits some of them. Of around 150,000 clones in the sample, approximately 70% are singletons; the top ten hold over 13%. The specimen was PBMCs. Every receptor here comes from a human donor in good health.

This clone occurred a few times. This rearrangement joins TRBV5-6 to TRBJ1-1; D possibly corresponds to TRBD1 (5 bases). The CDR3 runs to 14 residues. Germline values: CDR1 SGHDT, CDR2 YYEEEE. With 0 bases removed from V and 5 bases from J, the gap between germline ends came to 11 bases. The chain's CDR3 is CASSLVGARTEAFF. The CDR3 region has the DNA TGTGCCAGCAGCTTGGTAGGGGCGCGAACTGAAGCTTTCTTT.

CDR3 nucleotides: TGTGCCAGCAGTCAGACAGTAAAGAATACGCAGTATTTT. Its protein product is CASSQTVKNTQYF. V is TRBV28 and J is TRBJ2-3, with TRBD1 as a possible D gene (5 bases). The CDR3 loop spans 13 amino acids. V dropped 5 bases and J dropped 7 bases, with 13 bases sitting between them. Germline-derived CDR1 and CDR2 are MDHEN and SYDVKM. The full variable domain, with the rest looked up from reference TRBV28 and TRBJ2-3, is DVKVTQSSRYLVKRTGEKVFLECVQDMDHENMFWYRQDPGLGLRLIYFSYDVKMKEKGDIPEGYSVSREKKERFSLILESASTNQTSMYLCASSQTVKNTQYFGPGTRLTVL.

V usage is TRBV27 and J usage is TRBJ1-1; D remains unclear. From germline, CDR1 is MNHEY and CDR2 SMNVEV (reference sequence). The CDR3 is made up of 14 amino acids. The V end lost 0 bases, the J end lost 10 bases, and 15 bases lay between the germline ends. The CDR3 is CASSLSPTSSPAFF. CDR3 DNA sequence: TGTGCCAGCAGTTTATCTCCGACTTCCTCTCCAGCTTTCTTT.

The CDR3 loop reads CASSVGGTISTDTQYF. The CDR3 DNA reads as TGTGCCAGCAGCGTAGGAGGGACTATAAGCACAGATACGCAGTATTTT. The chain employs TRBV9 and TRBJ2-3; TRBD2 agrees at 7 bases. The CDR3 length is 16 residues. Germline CDR1 SGDLS, CDR2 YYNGEE. V was clipped by 0 bases and J by 0 bases; unmatched bases: 4. Filled out from reference TRBV9 and TRBJ2-3, the complete variable domain reads DSGVTQTPKHLITATGQRVTLRCSPRSGDLSVYWYQQSLDQGLQFLIQYYNGEERAKGNILERFSAQQFPDLHSELNLSSLELGDSALYFCASSVGGTISTDTQYFGPGTRLTVL.

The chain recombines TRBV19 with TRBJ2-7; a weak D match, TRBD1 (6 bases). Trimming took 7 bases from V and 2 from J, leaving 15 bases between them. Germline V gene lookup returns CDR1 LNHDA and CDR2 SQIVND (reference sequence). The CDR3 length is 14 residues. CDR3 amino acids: CASTSRDTPYEQYF. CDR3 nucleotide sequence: TGTGCCAGTACCTCGAGGGACACTCCCTACGAGCAGTACTTC.

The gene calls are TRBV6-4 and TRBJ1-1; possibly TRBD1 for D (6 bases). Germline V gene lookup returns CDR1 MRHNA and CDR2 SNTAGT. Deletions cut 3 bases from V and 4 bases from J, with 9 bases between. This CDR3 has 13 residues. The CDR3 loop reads CASSEARGTEAFF. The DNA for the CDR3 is TGTGCCAGCAGTGAGGCCAGGGGCACTGAAGCTTTCTTT.

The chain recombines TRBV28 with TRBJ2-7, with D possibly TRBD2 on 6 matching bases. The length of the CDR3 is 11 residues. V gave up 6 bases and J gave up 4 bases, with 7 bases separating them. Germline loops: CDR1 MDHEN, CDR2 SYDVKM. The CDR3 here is CASSGGYEQYF. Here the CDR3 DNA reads TGTGCCAGCAGCGGGGGATACGAGCAGTACTTC.

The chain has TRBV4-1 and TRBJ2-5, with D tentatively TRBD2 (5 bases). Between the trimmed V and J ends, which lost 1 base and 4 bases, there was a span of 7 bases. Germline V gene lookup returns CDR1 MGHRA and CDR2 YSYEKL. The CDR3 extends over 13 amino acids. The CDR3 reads CASSQGGRETQYF. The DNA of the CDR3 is TGCGCCAGCAGCCAAGGAGGGCGAGAGACCCAGTACTTC.

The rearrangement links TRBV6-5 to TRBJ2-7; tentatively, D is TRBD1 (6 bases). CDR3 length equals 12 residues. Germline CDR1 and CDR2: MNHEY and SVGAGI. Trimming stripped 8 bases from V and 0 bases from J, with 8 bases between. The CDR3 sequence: CASGDISYEQYF. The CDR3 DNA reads TGTGCCAGCGGGGACATCTCCTACGAGCAGTACTTC.

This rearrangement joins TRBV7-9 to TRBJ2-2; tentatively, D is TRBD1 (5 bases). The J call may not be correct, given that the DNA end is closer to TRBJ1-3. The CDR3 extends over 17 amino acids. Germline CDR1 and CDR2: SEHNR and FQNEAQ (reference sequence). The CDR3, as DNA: TGTGCCAGCAGCTTAGCGCCCGACAGTTTCTCTGGAAACACCATATATTTT. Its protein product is CASSLAPDSFSGNTIYF.

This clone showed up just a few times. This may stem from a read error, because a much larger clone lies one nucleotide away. The CDR3 region is CARSDLSGTDTQYF. The DNA of the CDR3 is TGTGCCCGCAGTGATCTTAGCGGCACAGATACGCAGTATTTT. The J gene is TRBJ2-3, the V gene TRBV6-1; tentatively, D is TRBD2 (5 bases). The CDR3 is 14 residues long. Germline CDR1 reads MNHNS; CDR2 reads SASEGT.

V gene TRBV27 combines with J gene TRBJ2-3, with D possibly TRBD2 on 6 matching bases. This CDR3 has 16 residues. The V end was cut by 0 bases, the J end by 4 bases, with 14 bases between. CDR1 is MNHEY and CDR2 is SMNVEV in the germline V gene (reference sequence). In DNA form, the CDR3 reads TGTGCCAGCAGTTTATCCGGGACTCCACACCCAGATACGCAGTATTTT. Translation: CASSLSGTPHPDTQYF.

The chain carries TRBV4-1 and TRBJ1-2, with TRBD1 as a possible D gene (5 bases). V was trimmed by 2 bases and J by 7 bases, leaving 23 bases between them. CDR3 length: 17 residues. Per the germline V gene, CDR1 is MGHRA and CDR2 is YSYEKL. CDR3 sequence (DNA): TGCGCCAGCAGCCAACCTATGCGGGGGGGTGGGGAAGGTGGCTACACCTTC. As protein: CASSQPMRGGGEGGYTF.

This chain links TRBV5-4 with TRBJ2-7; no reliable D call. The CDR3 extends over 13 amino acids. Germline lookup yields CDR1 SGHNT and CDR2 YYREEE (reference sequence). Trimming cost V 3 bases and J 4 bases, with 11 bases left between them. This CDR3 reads CASSSLNKYEQYF. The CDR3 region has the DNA TGTGCCAGCAGCTCGCTTAACAAGTACGAGCAGTACTTC.

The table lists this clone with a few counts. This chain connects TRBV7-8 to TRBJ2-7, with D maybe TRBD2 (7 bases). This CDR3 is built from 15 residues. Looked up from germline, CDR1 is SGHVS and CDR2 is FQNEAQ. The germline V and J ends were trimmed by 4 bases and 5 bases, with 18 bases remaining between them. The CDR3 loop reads CASSYPFRGAHEQYF. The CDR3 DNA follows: TGTGCCAGCAGCTACCCCTTCCGGGGGGCCCACGAGCAGTACTTC.

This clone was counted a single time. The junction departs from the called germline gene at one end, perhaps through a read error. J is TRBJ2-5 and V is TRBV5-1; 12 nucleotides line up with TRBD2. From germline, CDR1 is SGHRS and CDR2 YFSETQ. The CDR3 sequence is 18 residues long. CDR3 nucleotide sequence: TGCGCCAGCAGTTTGGGAAAGGGACTAGCGGGCAGGCAAGAGACCCAGTACTTC. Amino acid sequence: CASSLGKGLAGRQETQYF.

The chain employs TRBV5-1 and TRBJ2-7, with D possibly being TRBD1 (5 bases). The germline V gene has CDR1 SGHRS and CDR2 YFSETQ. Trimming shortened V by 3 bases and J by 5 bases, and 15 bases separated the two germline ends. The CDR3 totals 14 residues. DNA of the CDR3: TGCGCCAGCAGCTCGGACACCCTTATGGACGAGCAGTACTTC. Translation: CASSSDTLMDEQYF.

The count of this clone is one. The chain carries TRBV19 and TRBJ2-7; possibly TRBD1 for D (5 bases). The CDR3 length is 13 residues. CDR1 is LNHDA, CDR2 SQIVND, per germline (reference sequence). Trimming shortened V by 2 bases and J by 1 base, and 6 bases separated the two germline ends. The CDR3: CASSIQGSYEQYF. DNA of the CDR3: TGTGCCAGTAGTATACAGGGATCCTACGAGCAGTACTTC.